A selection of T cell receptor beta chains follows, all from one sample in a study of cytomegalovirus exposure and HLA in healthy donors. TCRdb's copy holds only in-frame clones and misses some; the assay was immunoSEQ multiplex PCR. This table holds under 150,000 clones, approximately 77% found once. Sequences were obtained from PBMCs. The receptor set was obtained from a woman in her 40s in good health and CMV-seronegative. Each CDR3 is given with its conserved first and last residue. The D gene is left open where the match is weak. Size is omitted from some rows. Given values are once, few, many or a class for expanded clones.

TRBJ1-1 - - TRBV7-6 TGTGCCAGCAGCACACCCGAGCGGGAGGGCAACACTGAAGCTTTCTTT CASSTPEREGNTEAFF
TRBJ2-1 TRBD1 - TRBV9 TGTGCCAGCAGCGCGGACAGGGCCTATCTCAATGAGCAGTTCTTC CASSADRAYLNEQFF
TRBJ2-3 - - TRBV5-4 TGTGCCAGCAGCTTGGTCGGGGTAAGCACAGATACGCAGTATTTT CASSLVGVSTDTQYF
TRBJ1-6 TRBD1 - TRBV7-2 TGTGCCAGCAGCCCGGGGCTCCGGACAGGGCCCTATAATTCACCCCTCCACTTT CASSPGLRTGPYNSPLHF
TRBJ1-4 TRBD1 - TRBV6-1 TGTGCCAGCAGTGAGGACAGGCTGAATGAAAAACTGTTTTTT CASSEDRLNEKLFF
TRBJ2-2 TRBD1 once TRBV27 TGTGCCAGCAGCTTCTTGGACAGGAGCACCGGGGAGCTGTTTTTT CASSFLDRSTGELFF
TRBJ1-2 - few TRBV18 TGTGCCAGCTCCCGACAGCAGGAGGGTAGCTATGGCTACACCTTC CASSRQQEGSYGYTF
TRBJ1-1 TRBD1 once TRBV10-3 TGTGCCATCAGTGTCACCGGGACAGGGGGAGGCACTGAAGCTTTCTTT CAISVTGTGGGTEAFF
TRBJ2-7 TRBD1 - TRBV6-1 TGTGCCAGCAGTGAGCCGGGACAGGGGAGCTCCTACGAGCAGTACTTC CASSEPGQGSSYEQYF
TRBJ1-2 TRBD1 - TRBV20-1 TGCAGTGGGGACAGGGACTATGGCTACACCTTC CSGDRDYGYTF
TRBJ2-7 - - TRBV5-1 TGCGCCAGCAGCCTGACAGACTCCTACGAGCAGTACTTC CASSLTDSYEQYF
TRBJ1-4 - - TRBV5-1 TGCGCCAGCAGCCCAGATAATGAAAAACTGTTTTTT CASSPDNEKLFF
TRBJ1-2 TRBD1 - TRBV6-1 TGTGCCAGCCGATTGGCAGGGGGAAGGGGCTACACCTTC CASRLAGGRGYTF
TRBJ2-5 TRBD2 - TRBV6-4 TGTGCCAGCAGGGGGGGGGAGACCCAGTACTTC CASRGGETQYF